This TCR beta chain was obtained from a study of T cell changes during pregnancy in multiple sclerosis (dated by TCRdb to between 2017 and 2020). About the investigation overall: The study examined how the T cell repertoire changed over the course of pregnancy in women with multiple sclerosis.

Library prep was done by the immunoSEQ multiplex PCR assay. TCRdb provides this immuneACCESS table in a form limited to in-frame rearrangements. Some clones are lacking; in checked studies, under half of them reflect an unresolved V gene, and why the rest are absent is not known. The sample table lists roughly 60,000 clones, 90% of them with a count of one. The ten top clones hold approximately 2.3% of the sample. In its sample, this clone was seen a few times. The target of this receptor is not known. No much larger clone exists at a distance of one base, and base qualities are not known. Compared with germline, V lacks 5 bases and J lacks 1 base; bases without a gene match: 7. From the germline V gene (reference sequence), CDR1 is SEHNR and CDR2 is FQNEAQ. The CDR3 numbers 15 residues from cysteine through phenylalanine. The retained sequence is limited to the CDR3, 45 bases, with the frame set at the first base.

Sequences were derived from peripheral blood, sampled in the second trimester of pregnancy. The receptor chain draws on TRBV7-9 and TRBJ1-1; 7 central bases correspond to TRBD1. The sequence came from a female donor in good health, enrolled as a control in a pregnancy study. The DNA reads TGTGCCAGCAGCCAGCCGGGACAGTCGAACACTGAAGCTTTCTTT. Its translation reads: CASSQPGQSNTEAFF.